The 31 T cell receptor beta chains presented below share a single source sample, sequenced in a study of Ad26.COV2.S vaccination and SARS-CoV-2 variants (dated by TCRdb to about 2021). Sample time point, as interpreted from the label and publication: individuals recovered from natural SARS-CoV-2 infection. Libraries were constructed by the immunoSEQ multiplex PCR assay. This is the immuneACCESS table as TCRdb keeps it, with only in-frame sequences that have V and J called. A part of the clones is gone; compared with another copy, unresolved V genes explain less than half, and the rest is unexplained. The sample has about 180,000 clones on record, approximately 90% of them singletons. 4.5% to 7.5% of the sample comes from the top ten. The sequencing here drew on peripheral blood, taken after recovery from COVID-19. The receptors here all came from a human donor who had recovered from COVID-19.

The chain couples TRBV19 to TRBJ2-1; D may correspond to TRBD1 or TRBD2 (5 bases each). The CDR3 extends over 13 amino acids. Germline-derived CDR1 and CDR2 are LNHDA and SQIVND (reference sequence). Trimming shortened V by 7 bases and J by 5 bases, and 12 bases separated the two germline ends. For the CDR3, the DNA is TGTGCCAGTATGGGGGATCTACACAATGAGCAGTTCTTC. It encodes CASMGDLHNEQFF.

V gene TRBV19 combines with J gene TRBJ2-3, with D possibly TRBD1 on 7 matching bases. The CDR3 has 20 residues. The V gene lost 8 bases and the J gene lost 1 base, with 31 bases spanning the gap. Per germline, CDR1 LNHDA and CDR2 SQIVND (reference sequence). The CDR3 is CASSPLTGRAQGTGTDTQYF. CDR3 sequence (DNA): TGTGCCAGTTCGCCCTTGACAGGGCGCGCCCAAGGGACTGGCACAGATACGCAGTATTTT.

The chain is built from TRBV11-1 and TRBJ1-1; D is perhaps TRBD1 (5 bases). Between the trimmed V and J ends, which lost 2 bases and 1 base, there was a span of 11 bases. CDR3 length: 15 amino acids. Germline V gene data show CDR1 as SGHAT and CDR2 as FQDESV (reference sequence). CDR3 residues: CASSLRAGRNTEAFF. The CDR3, as DNA: TGTGCCAGCAGCTTAAGGGCAGGGCGGAACACTGAAGCTTTCTTT.

Notes on this clone: This sample includes further DNA sequences coding for the same CDR3. The gene calls are TRBV3-1 (or the pseudogene TRBV3-2) and TRBJ1-2; maybe TRBD1 (6 bases). CDR3 length equals 15 residues. V lost 0 bases to trimming and J lost 2 bases, with 10 bases between them. The germline gives CDR1 LGHDT, CDR2 YNNKEL (reference sequence). This CDR3 is CASSQEGAYNYGYTF. CDR3 nucleotide sequence: TGTGCCAGCAGCCAAGAGGGGGCTTACAACTATGGCTACACCTTC.

This clone was counted only a few times. V and J are TRBV23-1 and TRBJ2-7; 8 positions match TRBD1. TRBV23-1 is placed among ORFs of uncertain function. CDR3 size: 15 residues. Losses at the gene ends were 4 bases for V and 4 bases for J; bases not matched to a gene: 9. The CDR3, as DNA: TGCGCCAGCAGTCCGGCCAGGGGGCGCCGATACGAGCAGTACTTC. It specifies CASSPARGRRYEQYF.

This chain joins TRBV13 and TRBJ1-2; D may be TRBD1 (6 bases). V was trimmed by 4 bases and J by 3 bases, leaving 15 bases between them. The germline V gene encodes CDR1 PRHDT and CDR2 FYEKMQ (reference sequence). The length of the CDR3 is 15 residues. This chain's CDR3 is CASSSKEGGDYGYTF. Written as DNA, the CDR3 is TGTGCCAGCAGCTCAAAAGAGGGGGGTGACTATGGCTACACCTTC. Looking up the rest from reference TRBV13 and TRBJ1-2 gives the full variable domain: AAGVIQSPRHLIKEKRETATLKCYPIPRHDTVYWYQQGPGQDPQFLISFYEKMQSDKGSIPDRFSAQQFSDYHSELNMSSLELGDSALYFCASSSKEGGDYGYTFGSGTRLTVV.

This clone has just one count. J is TRBJ2-3 and V is TRBV7-9, with TRBD2 as a possible D gene (5 bases). Germline-derived CDR1 and CDR2 are SEHNR and FQNEAQ (reference sequence). V dropped 1 base and J dropped 2 bases, with 16 bases sitting between them. The CDR3 is 17 amino acids. CDR3 bases: TGTGCCAGCAGCTTAGAAATATCGGCTAGCCCCACAGATACGCAGTATTTT. It codes for CASSLEISASPTDTQYF.

This chain uses TRBV5-4 with TRBJ2-5; 7 nucleotides line up with TRBD2. CDR1 is SGHNT and CDR2 is YYREEE in the germline V gene (reference sequence). J was trimmed by 4 bases and V by 0 bases; bases with no gene match: 0. The CDR3 has 13 residues. CDR3: CASSLAGGETQYF. The CDR3 DNA sequence: TGTGCCAGCAGCTTGGCGGGGGGAGAGACCCAGTACTTC.

This chain connects TRBV4-1 to TRBJ1-5; unclear D gene. Per the germline V gene, CDR1 is MGHRA and CDR2 is YSYEKL. Trimming cost V 4 bases and J 7 bases, with 11 bases left between them. The CDR3 is 13 residues long. The CDR3 region is CASSPLPEQPQHF. CDR3 bases: TGCGCCAGCAGCCCTTTACCGGAGCAGCCCCAGCATTTT.

This clone appeared once. V is TRBV19 and J is TRBJ2-3; D unresolved. CDR3 length equals 13 residues. The V gene lost 5 bases and the J gene lost 4 bases, with 10 bases spanning the gap. The V gene's germline CDR1 is LNHDA and CDR2 SQIVND (reference sequence). The CDR3: CASSPLAADTQYF. CDR3 in DNA: TGTGCCAGTAGTCCGCTGGCGGCAGATACGCAGTATTTT. Drawing the rest from reference TRBV19 and TRBJ2-3, the complete variable domain is DGGITQSPKYLFRKEGQNVTLSCEQNLNHDAMYWYRQDPGQGLRLIYYSQIVNDFQKGDIAEGYSVSREKKESFPLTVTSAQKNPTAFYLCASSPLAADTQYFGPGTRLTVL.

The V and J genes are TRBV28 and TRBJ2-7, with D possibly matching TRBD1 (6 bases). Germline CDR1 MDHEN, CDR2 SYDVKM. There are 15 residues in the CDR3. V was clipped by 2 bases and J by 5 bases, with 16 bases between them. The CDR3 protein is CASSLKRQAFHEQYF. The CDR3 DNA is TGTGCCAGCAGTTTAAAGCGACAGGCGTTCCACGAGCAGTACTTC.

The rearrangement uses TRBV14 and TRBJ2-7, with a weak D call TRBD2 (6 bases). Germline CDR1 and CDR2: SGHDN and FVKESK. This CDR3 contains 16 residues. V lost 4 bases to trimming and J lost 4 bases, with 20 bases between them. The CDR3 sequence: CASSRKGRDFGYEQYF. The CDR3 DNA sequence: TGTGCCAGCAGCCGAAAAGGGCGGGACTTCGGTTACGAGCAGTACTTC.

The V call is TRBV4-1, the J call TRBJ1-2; D is undetermined. Trimming cost V 4 bases and J 5 bases, with 20 bases left between them. Germline CDR1 reads MGHRA; CDR2 reads YSYEKL. This CDR3 spans 16 amino acids. In DNA, the CDR3 is TGCGCCAGCAGCCCCTCTTGGGCGGGGAATGGATATGGCTACACCTTC. It codes for CASSPSWAGNGYGYTF.

The chain links TRBV5-6 to TRBJ1-2; D is perhaps TRBD1 (5 bases). Germline values: CDR1 SGHDT, CDR2 YYEEEE. V was shortened by 4 bases and J by 12 bases, with 19 bases between the two germline ends. The CDR3 runs to 13 residues. This CDR3 is CASSPLPRVKNTF. CDR3 nucleotides: TGTGCCAGCAGCCCCCTCCCCAGGGTTAAGAACACCTTC.

The genes are TRBV18 and TRBJ2-7; D not certain. The CDR3 spans 12 residues. Germline V lookup: CDR1 KGHSH, CDR2 LQKENI. V was trimmed by 3 bases and J by 4 bases, leaving 7 bases between them. The CDR3: CASSPGRYEQYF. The CDR3 region has the DNA TGTGCCAGCTCACCGGGCCGATACGAGCAGTACTTC.

This clone showed up just once. The rearrangement joins TRBV29-1 to TRBJ2-3; D possibly corresponds to TRBD1 (5 bases). The length of the CDR3 is 14 residues. CDR1 and CDR2 from the germline V gene are SQVTM and ANQGSEA. Trimming took off 7 bases at V and 5 bases at J, with 19 bases between the two ends. CDR3 sequence reads: CSASGRPQGDTQYF. CDR3 in DNA: TGCAGCGCGTCCGGCAGACCCCAGGGAGATACGCAGTATTTT.

V usage is TRBV10-3 and J usage is TRBJ2-7; D unresolved. The CDR3 loop spans 13 amino acids. From germline, CDR1 is ENHRY and CDR2 SYGVKD. V lost 6 bases and J lost 0, with 9 bases in between. CDR3 nucleotide sequence: TGTGCCATCAGCCCTCCAAGCTCCTACGAGCAGTACTTC. It yields the protein CAISPPSSYEQYF.

Here the CDR3 reads CASSFWTSGAQDTQYF. The CDR3 DNA is TGTGCCAGCAGCTTCTGGACTAGCGGGGCACAAGATACGCAGTATTTT. This chain joins TRBV7-9 and TRBJ2-3; TRBD2 agrees at 12 bases. CDR1 is SEHNR, CDR2 FQNEAQ, per germline (reference sequence). Trimming cost V 3 bases and J 5 bases; bases outside gene matches: 6. CDR3 length equals 16 residues. Supplemented by reference TRBV7-9 and TRBJ2-3, the full variable domain reads DTGVSQNPRHKITKRGQNVTFRCDPISEHNRLYWYRQTLGQGPEFLTYFQNEAQLEKSRLLSDRFSAERPKGSFSTLEIQRTEQGDSAMYLCASSFWTSGAQDTQYFGPGTRLTVL.

The V call is TRBV19, the J call TRBJ1-2; D possibly corresponds to TRBD1 (5 bases). From germline, CDR1 is LNHDA and CDR2 SQIVND (reference sequence). The CDR3 spans 14 residues. Trimming removed 2 bases at V and 4 bases at J, with 11 bases between. The CDR3 loop reads CASSIKRDPYGYTF. The CDR3 DNA follows: TGTGCCAGTAGTATAAAAAGGGACCCCTATGGCTACACCTTC.

The V gene is TRBV4-1, the J gene TRBJ2-7; weak D call: TRBD2 (5 bases). The ends were cut back, 7 bases at V and 0 bases at J, with 10 bases in the middle. The CDR3 is 13 amino acids. Looked up from germline, CDR1 is MGHRA and CDR2 is YSYEKL. The CDR3 region has the DNA TGCGCCAGCAAGTCGGGATCCTCCTACGAGCAGTACTTC. This translates into CASKSGSSYEQYF.

The genes are TRBV9 and TRBJ1-5; a possible D gene is TRBD1 (5 bases). The CDR3 runs to 16 residues. Germline-derived CDR1 and CDR2 are SGDLS and YYNGEE. The V end lost 0 bases, the J end lost 4 bases, and 14 bases lay between the germline ends. The CDR3 coding sequence is TGTGCCAGCAGCGTAGGGGAGGGGACCAAGAATCAGCCCCAGCATTTT. It specifies CASSVGEGTKNQPQHF.

V gene TRBV28 combines with J gene TRBJ1-5; D call uncertain. Trimming left V 6 bases short and J 7 bases short, with 13 bases between. The CDR3 spans 13 residues. Germline V gives CDR1 MDHEN, CDR2 SYDVKM. CDR3 sequence reads: CASSLDAGQPQHF. CDR3 DNA sequence: TGTGCCAGCAGCCTAGACGCCGGACAGCCCCAGCATTTT.

The rearrangement links TRBV19 to TRBJ2-7; D perhaps matches TRBD1 (6 bases). There are 15 residues in the CDR3. CDR1 and CDR2 (germline): LNHDA, SQIVND (reference sequence). V was shortened by 3 bases and J by 3 bases, with 15 bases between the two germline ends. This chain's CDR3 is CASSMAGARHYEQYF. Here the CDR3 DNA reads TGTGCCAGTAGTATGGCAGGGGCCAGACACTACGAGCAGTACTTC.

This chain uses TRBV28 with TRBJ1-2; D perhaps matches TRBD1 (6 bases). V was pared by 6 bases and J by 8 bases, with 13 bases between. Germline CDR1 is MDHEN and CDR2 is SYDVKM. CDR3 length equals 12 residues. Here the CDR3 reads CASRSTGSGYTF. CDR3 nucleotide sequence: TGTGCCAGCAGATCTACAGGGAGCGGCTACACCTTC.

V and J are TRBV19 and TRBJ1-4; D remains ambiguous. The germline V gene encodes CDR1 LNHDA and CDR2 SQIVND (reference sequence). V gave up 1 base and J gave up 4 bases, with 7 bases separating them. This CDR3 has 14 amino acids. The CDR3 DNA follows: TGTGCCAGTAGTATAGGGGTAATTAATGAAAAACTGTTTTTT. This translates into CASSIGVINEKLFF.

CDR3 nucleotide sequence: TGCGCCAGCAGTGGAAAGACAGGGCGCGCTGAAGCTTTCTTT. It encodes CASSGKTGRAEAFF. The genes are TRBV10-1 and TRBJ1-1; TRBD1 matches 7 bases. J was trimmed by 6 bases and V by 4 bases; bases with no gene match: 8. There are 14 residues in the CDR3. Germline V CDR1 and CDR2: WNHNN, SYGVQD (reference sequence).

This clone appeared a single time. The CDR3 sequence: CASSAGTSGGTGELFF. DNA for the CDR3: TGTGCCAGCAGCGCCGGGACTAGCGGGGGGACCGGGGAGCTGTTTTTT. The chain carries TRBV5-6 and TRBJ2-2; 15 positions agree with TRBD2. CDR1 and CDR2 from the germline V gene are SGHDT and YYEEEE. The ends lost 4 bases at V and 5 bases at J; junction bases unmatched: 3. The CDR3 has 16 amino acids.

This chain joins TRBV3-1 (or the pseudogene TRBV3-2) and TRBJ1-2; D gene ambiguous. The CDR3 consists of 14 residues. V was shortened by 1 base and J by 8 bases, with 14 bases between the two germline ends. Per the germline V gene, CDR1 is LGHDT and CDR2 is YNNKEL (reference sequence). CDR3: CASSQVSRFGGYTF. In nucleotides, the CDR3 is TGTGCCAGCAGCCAAGTTTCCCGCTTTGGCGGCTACACCTTC.

CDR3 sequence (DNA): TGCGCCAGCAGCCAAGACGGGCTCCCCCTCGGGCAGTACTTC. Protein product: CASSQDGLPLGQYF. The chain is built from TRBV4-1 and TRBJ2-7; D not resolved. Germline V gene data show CDR1 as MGHRA and CDR2 as YSYEKL. Trimming removed 0 bases from V and 9 bases from J, with 15 bases in between. CDR3 length: 14 residues.

The V call is TRBV27, the J call TRBJ1-4; D is unresolved. CDR1 and CDR2 from the germline V gene are MNHEY and SMNVEV (reference sequence). CDR3 size: 14 residues. Trimming stripped 2 bases from V and 5 bases from J, with 9 bases between. The CDR3 is CASSLVAGNEKLFF. For the CDR3, the DNA is TGTGCCAGCAGTTTAGTGGCGGGGAATGAAAAACTGTTTTTT.

This chain links TRBV11-1 with TRBJ2-3; D gene uncertain. The V end was cut by 1 base, the J end by 0 bases, with 8 bases between. Germline-derived CDR1 and CDR2 are SGHAT and FQDESV (reference sequence). CDR3 length: 15 residues. The CDR3 nucleotides read TGTGCCAGCAGCTTAGACGGCCACAGCACAGATACGCAGTATTTT. It is translated as CASSLDGHSTDTQYF.